This T cell receptor beta chain was captured in a study of post-analysis software for immune sequencing data. Study in general: Recorded subtypes: relapsing-remitting, secondary progressive, progressive-relapsing; some patients unannotated.

Germline CDR1 and CDR2: MNHNS and SASEGT. With 5 bases clipped from V and 4 bases from J, the junction kept 18 bases outside the gene matches. The CDR3 totals 18 residues. Unique molecular identifiers were carried by the TCR beta cDNA libraries. Using its own MiXCR run on the PCR reads, TCRdb lists one record per CDR3 protein. The sample consists of approximately 440,000 distinct CDR3 sequences, nearly 45% of them appearing once. This clonotype occurred many times. As yet, its antigen is unknown. Study results and limitations: Patients had higher frequencies than controls of roughly 5 TRBV segments, including TRBV5-6, TRBV5-1 and TRBV20-1. Multiple sclerosis patients had significantly lower normalized Chao1 diversity than controls.

V usage is TRBV6-1 and J usage is TRBJ2-7; 9 bases map to TRBD2. The sequence came from a girl under 18 with multiple sclerosis. The sequenced sample was blood. This chain's CDR3 is CASSRGDPSGALLYEQYF. The DNA of the CDR3 is TGTGCCAGCAGTCGGGGGGACCCTAGCGGGGCCCTATTGTACGAGCAGTACTTC.